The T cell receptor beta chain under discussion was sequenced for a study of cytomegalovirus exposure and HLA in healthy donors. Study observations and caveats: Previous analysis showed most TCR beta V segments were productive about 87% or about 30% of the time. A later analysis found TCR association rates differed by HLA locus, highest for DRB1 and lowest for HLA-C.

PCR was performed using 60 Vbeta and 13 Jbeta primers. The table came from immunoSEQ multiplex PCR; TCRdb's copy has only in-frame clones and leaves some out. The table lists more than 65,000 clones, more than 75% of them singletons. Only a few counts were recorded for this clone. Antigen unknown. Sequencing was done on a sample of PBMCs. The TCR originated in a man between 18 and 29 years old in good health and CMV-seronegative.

The CDR3 DNA follows: TGTGCCAGCAGTTACTCAAGACTTCCTAGCCGATGCGAGCAGTACTTC. Translation gives CASSYSRLPSRCEQYF. The J gene is TRBJ2-7, the V gene TRBV6-8; D is perhaps TRBD2 (5 bases). V was shortened by 0 bases and J by 6 bases, with 18 bases between the two germline ends. Germline V gene lookup returns CDR1 MNHGY and CDR2 SAAAGT. The CDR3 is 16 residues long.